The 15 T cell receptor beta chains given below trace back to one sample, sequenced in a study of T-cell memory formation after mild COVID-19. TCRdb called the 5' RACE reads again in MiXCR, with one record for every CDR3 protein. The table lists some 350,000 distinct CDR3 sequences, 15% to 20% of them singletons. The material sequenced was PBMCs or a T cell subset sorted from them (not recorded which). The receptors stem from a man aged 18 to 29 who had mild COVID-19 (a few samples of this study predate the infection). Cell type and time point are not known.

This clonotype was seen a few times. The rearrangement joins TRBV4-1 to TRBJ1-5; D gene ambiguous. Trimming removed 0 bases at V and 4 bases at J, with 10 bases between. The germline gives CDR1 MGHRA, CDR2 YSYEKL. CDR3 length: 15 residues. The CDR3 region has the DNA TGCGCCAGCAGCCAAGATCAGGCGGAAAATCAGCCCCAGCATTTT. Translation gives CASSQDQAENQPQHF.

This chain links TRBV15 with TRBJ2-1, with a possible D match to TRBD1 (6 bases). Per the germline V gene, CDR1 is LNHNV and CDR2 is YYDKDF (reference sequence). The CDR3 runs 14 residues. Trimming cost V 5 bases and J 5 bases, with 13 bases left between them. CDR3 amino acids: CATSPGTRNNEQFF. The CDR3 bases are TGTGCCACCAGCCCCGGGACAAGGAACAATGAGCAGTTCTTC.

The V and J genes are TRBV4-2 and TRBJ1-6; D perhaps matches TRBD1 (6 bases). V lost 0 bases and J lost 7, with 16 bases in between. The CDR3 length is 17 residues. CDR1 is LGHNA and CDR2 is YNFKEQ in the germline V gene. The DNA for the CDR3 is TGTGCCAGCAGCCAAGAAGCGATAGGGGGGCCGAATTCACCCCTCCACTTT. This translates into CASSQEAIGGPNSPLHF.

This clonotype was picked up a small number of times. This chain connects TRBV12-3 or TRBV12-4 to TRBJ2-5; D assignment may be TRBD1 or TRBD2 (5 bases each). Trimming cost V 6 bases and J 5 bases, with 16 bases left between them. The CDR3 length is 14 residues. The CDR3 here is CASSPGTGLETQYF. For the CDR3, the DNA is TGTGCCAGCAGCCCCGGGACGGGGTTGGAGACCCAGTACTTC.

This clonotype was seen only a few times. The rearrangement links TRBV6-5 to TRBJ1-4; a weak D match, TRBD1 (6 bases). This CDR3 spans 13 amino acids. The V gene's germline CDR1 is MNHEY and CDR2 SVGAGI. V was cut by 5 bases and J by 5 bases, with 9 bases left in between. The CDR3: CASSRTVNEKLFF. The CDR3 region has the DNA TGTGCCAGCAGTCGGACAGTGAATGAAAAACTGTTTTTT.

The chain links TRBV3-1 to TRBJ1-1; D is undetermined. The CDR3 runs 14 residues. Trimming left V 0 bases short and J 4 bases short, with 9 bases between. Germline CDR1 is LGHDT and CDR2 is YNNKEL (reference sequence). The CDR3 region is CASSQEGGITEAFF. CDR3 coding DNA: TGTGCCAGCAGCCAAGAAGGAGGGATCACTGAAGCTTTCTTT.

This clonotype was detected a few times. V and J are TRBV9 and TRBJ1-1; D possibly corresponds to TRBD1 (6 bases). CDR1 and CDR2 (germline): SGDLS, YYNGEE. The CDR3 is made up of 15 amino acids. V was shortened by 3 bases and J by 5 bases, with 17 bases between the two germline ends. The CDR3 loop is CASSANRDARTEAFF. As DNA, the CDR3 is TGTGCCAGCAGCGCAAACAGGGACGCAAGGACTGAAGCTTTCTTT.

This clonotype was picked up many times. The rearrangement uses TRBV5-4 and TRBJ1-4; a weak D match, TRBD1 (5 bases). From germline, CDR1 is SGHNT and CDR2 YYREEE (reference sequence). The CDR3 length is 15 residues. The V gene lost 3 bases and the J gene lost 5 bases, with 14 bases spanning the gap. CDR3 nucleotide sequence: TGTGCCAGCAGCTCCCGGAGTAGGGGAAATGAAAAACTGTTTTTT. Protein sequence: CASSSRSRGNEKLFF.

The genes are TRBV11-2 and TRBJ1-4; unclear D gene. The germline V and J ends were trimmed by 1 base and 4 bases, with 4 bases remaining between them. Germline-derived CDR1 and CDR2 are SGHAT and FQNNGV. The CDR3 is 13 amino acids. In DNA, the CDR3 is TGTGCCAGCAGCTTAGCGATTAATGAAAAACTGTTTTTT. It is translated as CASSLAINEKLFF.

This clonotype was counted only a few times. This chain joins TRBV23-1 and TRBJ2-1, with TRBD2 identical over 14 bases. TRBV23-1 is designated an ORF whose function remains uncertain. Unmatched junction bases numbered 12, after V lost 2 bases and J lost 0 bases. The CDR3 length is 21 residues. The CDR3 reads CASSQPRAGLAGVSSYNEQFF. CDR3 in DNA: TGCGCCAGCAGTCAACCCCGCGCGGGACTAGCGGGGGTCTCCTCCTACAATGAGCAGTTCTTC.

The chain is built from TRBV7-2 and TRBJ1-1, with D unresolved. Trimming took off 5 bases at V and 4 bases at J, with 8 bases between the two ends. CDR1 SGHTA and CDR2 FQGNSA come from the germline V gene. CDR3 size: 12 residues. CDR3 in DNA: TGTGCCAGCAGCAAATGGAGCACTGAAGCTTTCTTT. Its translation: CASSKWSTEAFF.

This clonotype was detected a few times. Written as DNA, the CDR3 is TGTGCCAGCAGTGGGGACCTCGGGGACACTGAAGCTTTCTTT. It specifies CASSGDLGDTEAFF. The chain employs TRBV2 and TRBJ1-1; weak D call: TRBD1 (5 bases). The CDR3 length is 14 residues. Trimming removed 4 bases at V and 3 bases at J, with 12 bases between. Germline CDR1 is SNHLY and CDR2 is FYNNEI.

This clonotype was observed a handful of times. This chain joins TRBV10-3 and TRBJ1-4, with 7 bases identical to TRBD1. The CDR3 loop spans 15 amino acids. The V gene's germline CDR1 is ENHRY and CDR2 SYGVKD. The V and J ends lost 2 bases and 5 bases, in that order; junction bases with no gene match: 5. The CDR3 protein is CAISERQGVNEKLFF. Written as DNA, the CDR3 is TGTGCCATCAGTGAGAGACAGGGTGTGAATGAAAAACTGTTTTTT.

The rearrangement joins TRBV19 to TRBJ2-1; D is possibly TRBD2 (6 bases). Trimming removed 3 bases at V and 6 bases at J, with 15 bases between. There are 15 residues in the CDR3. CDR1 is LNHDA, CDR2 SQIVND, per germline (reference sequence). The CDR3 bases are TGTGCCAGTAGTATCATGGGACTCAAAACCAATGAGCAGTTCTTC. Translating it yields CASSIMGLKTNEQFF.

CDR3 amino acids: CASSSQGGADTQYF. The CDR3 DNA sequence: TGTGCCAGCAGCTCCCAGGGGGGAGCAGATACGCAGTATTTT. The chain recombines TRBV7-8 with TRBJ2-3; possible D gene TRBD1, 7 bases. The CDR3 sequence is 14 residues long. Germline V CDR1 and CDR2: SGHVS, FQNEAQ. The germline V and J ends were trimmed by 4 bases and 4 bases, with 12 bases remaining between them.